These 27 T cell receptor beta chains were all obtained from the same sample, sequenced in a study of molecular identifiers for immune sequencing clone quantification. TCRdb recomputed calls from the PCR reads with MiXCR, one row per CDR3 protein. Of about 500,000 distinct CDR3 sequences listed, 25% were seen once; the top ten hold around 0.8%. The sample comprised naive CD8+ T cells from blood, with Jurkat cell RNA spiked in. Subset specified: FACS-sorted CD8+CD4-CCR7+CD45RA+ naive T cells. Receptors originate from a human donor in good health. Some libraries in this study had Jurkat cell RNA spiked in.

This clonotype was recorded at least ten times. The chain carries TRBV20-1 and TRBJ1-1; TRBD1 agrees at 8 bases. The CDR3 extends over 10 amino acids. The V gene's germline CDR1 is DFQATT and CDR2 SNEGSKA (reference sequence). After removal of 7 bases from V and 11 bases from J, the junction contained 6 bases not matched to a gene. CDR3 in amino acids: CSVPGGTAFF. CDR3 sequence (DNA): TGCAGTGTACCAGGGGGCACTGCTTTCTTT.

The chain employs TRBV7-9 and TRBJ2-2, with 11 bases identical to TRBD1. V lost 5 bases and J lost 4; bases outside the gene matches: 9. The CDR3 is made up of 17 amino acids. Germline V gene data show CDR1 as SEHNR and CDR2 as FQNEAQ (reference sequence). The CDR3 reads CASSPYSGTGGTGELFF. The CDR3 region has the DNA TGTGCCAGCAGCCCCTATTCCGGGACAGGGGGCACCGGGGAGCTGTTTTTT.

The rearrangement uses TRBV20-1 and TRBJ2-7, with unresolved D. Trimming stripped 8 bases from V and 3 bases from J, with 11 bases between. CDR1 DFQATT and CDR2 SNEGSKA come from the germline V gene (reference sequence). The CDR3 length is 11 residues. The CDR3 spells CSTPEGYEQYF. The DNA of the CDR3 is TGCAGTACCCCGGAAGGCTACGAGCAGTACTTC.

The CDR3: CANDGGGLYGYTF. CDR3 DNA sequence: TGTGCCAACGACGGAGGGGGGCTCTATGGCTACACCTTC. This chain joins TRBV2 and TRBJ1-2; TRBD1 is a possible D gene (6 bases). CDR1 is SNHLY, CDR2 FYNNEI, per germline. Between the trimmed V and J ends, which lost 10 bases and 4 bases, there was a span of 16 bases. This CDR3 is 13 amino acids long.

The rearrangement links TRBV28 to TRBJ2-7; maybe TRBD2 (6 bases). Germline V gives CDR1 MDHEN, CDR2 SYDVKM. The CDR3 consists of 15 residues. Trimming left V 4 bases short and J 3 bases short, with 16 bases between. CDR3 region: CASSSDLTGDYEQYF. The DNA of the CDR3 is TGTGCCAGCAGTTCCGACCTCACGGGGGACTACGAGCAGTACTTC.

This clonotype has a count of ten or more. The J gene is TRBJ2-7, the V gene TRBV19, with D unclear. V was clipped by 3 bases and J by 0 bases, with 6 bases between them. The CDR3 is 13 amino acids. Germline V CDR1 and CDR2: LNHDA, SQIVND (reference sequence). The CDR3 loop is CASSISPSYEQYF. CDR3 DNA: TGTGCCAGTAGTATTTCACCCTCCTACGAGCAGTACTTC.

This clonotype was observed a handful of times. The CDR3 DNA follows: TGTGCCAGCAGCTTGGAGGGATACTCTGGAAACACCATATATTTT. Its translation is CASSLEGYSGNTIYF. The gene calls are TRBV11-2 and TRBJ1-3; D gene unclear. V was cut by 3 bases and J by 0 bases, with 9 bases left in between. The CDR3 is made up of 15 amino acids. Germline CDR1 is SGHAT and CDR2 is FQNNGV. Based on the CDR3 plus reference TRBV11-2 and TRBJ1-3, the full variable domain is EAGVAQSPRYKIIEKRQSVAFWCNPISGHATLYWYQQILGQGPKLLIQFQNNGVVDDSQLPKDRFSAERLKGVDSTLKIQPAKLEDSAVYLCASSLEGYSGNTIYFGEGSWLTVV.

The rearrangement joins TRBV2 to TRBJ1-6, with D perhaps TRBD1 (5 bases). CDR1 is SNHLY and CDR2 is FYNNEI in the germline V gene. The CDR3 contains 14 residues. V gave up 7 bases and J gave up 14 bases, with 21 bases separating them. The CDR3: CASKRQPPVITLHF. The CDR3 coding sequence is TGTGCCAGCAAAAGACAGCCCCCCGTTATCACCCTCCACTTT.

CDR3 loop: CASRGTKDEQYF. The DNA of the CDR3 is TGTGCCAGCAGGGGGACAAAGGACGAGCAGTACTTC. J is TRBJ2-7 and V is TRBV4-2; a weak D match, TRBD1 (6 bases). The CDR3 loop spans 12 amino acids. Germline-derived CDR1 and CDR2 are LGHNA and YNFKEQ. V lost 6 bases and J 5 bases, leaving 11 bases between the germline ends.

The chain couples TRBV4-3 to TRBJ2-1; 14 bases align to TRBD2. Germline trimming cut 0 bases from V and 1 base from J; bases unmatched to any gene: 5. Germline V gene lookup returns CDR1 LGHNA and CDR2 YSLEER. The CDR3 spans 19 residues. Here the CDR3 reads CASSQDSGLAGVSYNEQFF. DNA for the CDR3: TGCGCCAGCAGCCAAGATTCGGGACTAGCGGGAGTGTCCTACAATGAGCAGTTCTTC.

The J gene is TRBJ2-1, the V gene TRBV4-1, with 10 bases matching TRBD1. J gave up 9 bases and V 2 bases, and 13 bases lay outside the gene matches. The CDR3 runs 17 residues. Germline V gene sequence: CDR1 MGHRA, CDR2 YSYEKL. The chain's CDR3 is CASSQLWGQGSVLEQFF. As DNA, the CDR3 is TGCGCCAGCAGCCAACTGTGGGGACAGGGGTCTGTACTTGAGCAGTTCTTC.

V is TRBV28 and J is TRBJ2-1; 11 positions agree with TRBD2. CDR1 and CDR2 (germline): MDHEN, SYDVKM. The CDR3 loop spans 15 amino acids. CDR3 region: CASGTTSGSLNEQFF. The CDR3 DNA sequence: TGTGCATCAGGGACAACTAGCGGGAGCCTCAATGAGCAGTTCTTC.

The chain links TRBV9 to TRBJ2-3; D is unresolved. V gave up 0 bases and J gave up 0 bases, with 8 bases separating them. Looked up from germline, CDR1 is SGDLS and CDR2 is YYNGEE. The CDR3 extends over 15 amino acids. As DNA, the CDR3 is TGTGCCAGCAGCGTAGGAGACTTTAGCACAGATACGCAGTATTTT. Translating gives CASSVGDFSTDTQYF. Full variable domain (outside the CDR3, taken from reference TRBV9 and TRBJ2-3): DSGVTQTPKHLITATGQRVTLRCSPRSGDLSVYWYQQSLDQGLQFLIQYYNGEERAKGNILERFSAQQFPDLHSELNLSSLELGDSALYFCASSVGDFSTDTQYFGPGTRLTVL.

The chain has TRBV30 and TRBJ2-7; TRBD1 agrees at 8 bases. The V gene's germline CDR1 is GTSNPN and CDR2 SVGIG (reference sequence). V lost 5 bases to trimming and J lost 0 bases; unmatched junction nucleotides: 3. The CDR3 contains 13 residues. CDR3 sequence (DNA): TGTGCCTGGGGGACAGGAAGCTCCTACGAGCAGTACTTC. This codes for CAWGTGSSYEQYF.

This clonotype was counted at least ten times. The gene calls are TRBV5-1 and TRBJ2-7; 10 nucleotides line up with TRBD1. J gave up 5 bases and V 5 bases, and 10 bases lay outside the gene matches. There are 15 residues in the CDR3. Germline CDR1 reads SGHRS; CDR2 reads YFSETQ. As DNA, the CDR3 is TGCGCCAGCAGTCGAACCGGGACAGGGGATAACGAGCAGTACTTC. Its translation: CASSRTGTGDNEQYF. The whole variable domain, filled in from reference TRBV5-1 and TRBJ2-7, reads KAGVTQTPRYLIKTRGQQVTLSCSPISGHRSVSWYQQTPGQGLQFLFEYFSETQRNKGNFPGRFSGRQFSNSRSEMNVSTLELGDSALYLCASSRTGTGDNEQYFGPGTRLTVT.

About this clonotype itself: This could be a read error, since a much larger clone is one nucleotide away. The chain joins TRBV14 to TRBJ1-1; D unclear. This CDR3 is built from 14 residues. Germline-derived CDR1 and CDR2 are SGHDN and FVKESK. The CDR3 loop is CASSHHPTNTKAFF. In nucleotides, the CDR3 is TGTGCCAGCAGCCACCACCCGACAAACACTAAAGCTTTCTTT.

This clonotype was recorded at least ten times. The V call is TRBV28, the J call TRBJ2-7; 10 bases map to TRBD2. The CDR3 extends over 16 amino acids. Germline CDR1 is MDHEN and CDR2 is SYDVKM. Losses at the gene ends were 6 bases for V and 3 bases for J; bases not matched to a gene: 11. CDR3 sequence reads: CASSSSPSGSDYEQYF. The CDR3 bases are TGTGCCAGCAGCTCATCCCCTAGCGGGAGCGACTACGAGCAGTACTTC.

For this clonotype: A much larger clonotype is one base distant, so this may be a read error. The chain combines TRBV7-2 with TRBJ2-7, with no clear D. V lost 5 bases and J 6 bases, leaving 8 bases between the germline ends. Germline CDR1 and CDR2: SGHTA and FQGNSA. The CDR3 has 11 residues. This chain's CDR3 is CASSVGPEQYF. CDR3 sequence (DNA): TGTGCCAGCAGCGTAGGGCCCGAGCAGTACTTC.

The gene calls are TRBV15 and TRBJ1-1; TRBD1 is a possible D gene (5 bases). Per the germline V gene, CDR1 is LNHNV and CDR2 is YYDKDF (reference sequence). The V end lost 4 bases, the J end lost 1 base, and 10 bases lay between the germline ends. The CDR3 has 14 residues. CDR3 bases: TGTGCCACCAGCACAGGGTTGGGGAACACTGAAGCTTTCTTT. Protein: CATSTGLGNTEAFF. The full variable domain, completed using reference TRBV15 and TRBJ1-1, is DAMVIQNPRYQVTQFGKPVTLSCSQTLNHNVMYWYQQKSSQAPKLLFHYYDKDFNNEADTPDNFQSRRPNTSFCFLDIRSPGLGDTAMYLCATSTGLGNTEAFFGQGTRLTVV.

In DNA, the CDR3 is TGTGCTAACAGTTACTTCACGAACACTGAAGCTTTCTTT. Translated, it gives CANSYFTNTEAFF. The rearrangement uses TRBV6-2 or TRBV6-3 and TRBJ1-1; D not resolved. The CDR3 is made up of 13 amino acids. Germline V gene data show CDR1 as MNHEY and CDR2 as SVGEGT.

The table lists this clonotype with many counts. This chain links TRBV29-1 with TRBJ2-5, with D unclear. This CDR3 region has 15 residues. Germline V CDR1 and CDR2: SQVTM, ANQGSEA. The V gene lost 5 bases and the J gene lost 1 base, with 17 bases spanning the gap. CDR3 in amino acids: CSVTNPQDLQETQYF. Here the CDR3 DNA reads TGCAGCGTTACGAACCCCCAGGACCTCCAAGAGACCCAGTACTTC.

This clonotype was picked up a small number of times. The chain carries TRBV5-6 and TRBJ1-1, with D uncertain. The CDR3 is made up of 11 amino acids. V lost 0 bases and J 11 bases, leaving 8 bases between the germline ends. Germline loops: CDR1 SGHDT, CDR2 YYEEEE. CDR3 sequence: CASSLGVSAFF. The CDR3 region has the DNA TGTGCCAGCAGCTTGGGGGTTTCGGCTTTCTTT.

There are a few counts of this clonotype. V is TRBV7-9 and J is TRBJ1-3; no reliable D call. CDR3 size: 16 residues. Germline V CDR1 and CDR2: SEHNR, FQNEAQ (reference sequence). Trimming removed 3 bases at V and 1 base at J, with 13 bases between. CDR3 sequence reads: CASSLPALGSGNTIYF. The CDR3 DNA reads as TGTGCCAGCAGCTTGCCAGCATTAGGGTCTGGAAACACCATATATTTT.

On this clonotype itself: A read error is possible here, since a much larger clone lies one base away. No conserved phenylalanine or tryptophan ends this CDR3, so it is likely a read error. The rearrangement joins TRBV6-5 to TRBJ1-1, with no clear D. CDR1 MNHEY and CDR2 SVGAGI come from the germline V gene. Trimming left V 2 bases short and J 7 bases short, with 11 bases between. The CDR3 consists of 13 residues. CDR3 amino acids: CASSYLETDEAFY. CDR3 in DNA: TGTGCCAGCAGTTACCTAGAGACTGATGAAGCTTTCTAT.

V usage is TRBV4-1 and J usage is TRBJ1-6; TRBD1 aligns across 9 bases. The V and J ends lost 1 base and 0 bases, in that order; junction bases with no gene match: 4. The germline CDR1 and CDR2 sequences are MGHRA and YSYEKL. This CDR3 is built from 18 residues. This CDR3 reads CASSQGQGDLSYNSPLHF. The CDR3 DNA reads TGCGCCAGCAGCCAAGGACAGGGGGACCTCTCCTATAATTCACCCCTCCACTTT.

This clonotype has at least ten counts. As DNA, the CDR3 is TGTGCCAGCAGCTTATACGTAGCCACAGATACGCAGTATTTT. It codes for CASSLYVATDTQYF. This chain connects TRBV7-2 to TRBJ2-3; D gene ambiguous. This CDR3 is built from 14 residues. Trimming pared 2 bases from V and 2 bases from J, leaving 8 bases between. Germline V gives CDR1 SGHTA, CDR2 FQGNSA. Complete variable domain (other parts from reference TRBV7-2 and TRBJ2-3): GAGVSQSPSNKVTEKGKDVELRCDPISGHTALYWYRQSLGQGLEFLIYFQGNSAPDKSGLPSDRFSAERTGGSVSTLTIQRTQQEDSAVYLCASSLYVATDTQYFGPGTRLTVL.

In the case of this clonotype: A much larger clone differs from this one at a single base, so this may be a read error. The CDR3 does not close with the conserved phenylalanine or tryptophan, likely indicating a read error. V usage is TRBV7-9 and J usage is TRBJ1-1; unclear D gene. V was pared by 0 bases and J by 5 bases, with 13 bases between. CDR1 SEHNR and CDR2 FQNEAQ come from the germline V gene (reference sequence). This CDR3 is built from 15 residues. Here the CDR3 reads CASSLAVGPGTEAFS. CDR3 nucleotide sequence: TGTGCCAGCAGCTTAGCTGTGGGTCCGGGTACTGAAGCTTTCTCT.